This T cell receptor (beta chain) is from a study of OX40 agonist ivuxolimab in advanced cancers. Assay: immunoSEQ multiplex PCR; the TCRdb copy retains only in-frame clones and omits some. Among 45,000 or so clones listed, approximately 91% were seen once. The TCR comes from an adult with an advanced solid tumor such as melanoma, head and neck, liver or kidney cancer. This specimen consisted of CD4+ or CD8+ T cells sorted from blood, obtained in a trial of the OX40 agonist ivuxolimab.

CDR3 nucleotide sequence: TGTGCCAGCAGCTTAGTGGTCAGTAACACTGAAGCTTTCTTT. It yields the protein CASSLVVSNTEAFF. V usage is TRBV7-8 and J usage is TRBJ1-1; no firm D call. V was trimmed by 1 base and J by 2 bases, leaving 8 bases between them. The CDR3 totals 14 residues. Per the germline V gene, CDR1 is SGHVS and CDR2 is FQNEAQ.